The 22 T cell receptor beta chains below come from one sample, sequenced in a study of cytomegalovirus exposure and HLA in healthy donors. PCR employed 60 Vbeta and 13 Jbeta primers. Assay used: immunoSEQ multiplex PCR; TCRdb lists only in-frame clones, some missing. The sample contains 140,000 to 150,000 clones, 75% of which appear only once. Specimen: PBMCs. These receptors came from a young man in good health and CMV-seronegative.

CDR3 nucleotide sequence: TGTGCCAGCAGCCAGGGACAGGGCTTGGATCAGCCCCAGCATTTT. Translated: CASSQGQGLDQPQHF. The chain employs TRBV5-8 and TRBJ1-5; 9 bases are a match to TRBD1. The germline gives CDR1 SGHTS, CDR2 YDEGEE. The V and J ends lost 4 bases and 5 bases, in that order; junction bases with no gene match: 7. The length of the CDR3 is 15 residues.

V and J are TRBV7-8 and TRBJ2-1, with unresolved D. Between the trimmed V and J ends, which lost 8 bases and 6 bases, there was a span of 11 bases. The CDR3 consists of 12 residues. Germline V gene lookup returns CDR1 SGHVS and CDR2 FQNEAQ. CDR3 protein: CASGVGANEQFF. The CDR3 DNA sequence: TGTGCCAGCGGTGTCGGAGCCAATGAGCAGTTCTTC.

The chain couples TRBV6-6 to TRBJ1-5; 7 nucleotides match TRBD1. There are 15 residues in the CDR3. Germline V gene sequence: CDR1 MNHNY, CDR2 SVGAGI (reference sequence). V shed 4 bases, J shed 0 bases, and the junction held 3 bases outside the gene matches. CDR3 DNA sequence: TGTGCCAGCAGTTGGGACAGAAATAGCAATCAGCCCCAGCATTTT. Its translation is CASSWDRNSNQPQHF.

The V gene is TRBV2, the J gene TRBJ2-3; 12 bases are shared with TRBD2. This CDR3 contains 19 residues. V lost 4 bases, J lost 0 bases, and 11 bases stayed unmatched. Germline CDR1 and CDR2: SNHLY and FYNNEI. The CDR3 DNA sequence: TGTGCCAGCAGTGGCCCCGCTAGCGGGGGGGCAACGAGCACAGATACGCAGTATTTT. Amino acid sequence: CASSGPASGGATSTDTQYF.

Written as DNA, the CDR3 is TGTGCCAGCAGTCCGGGGAGCTCCTACAATGAGCAGTTCTTC. Protein: CASSPGSSYNEQFF. The chain employs TRBV9 and TRBJ2-1, with a tentative D call TRBD2 (5 bases). The CDR3 extends over 14 amino acids. Trimming shortened V by 5 bases and J by 0 bases, and 9 bases separated the two germline ends. The germline V gene encodes CDR1 SGDLS and CDR2 YYNGEE.

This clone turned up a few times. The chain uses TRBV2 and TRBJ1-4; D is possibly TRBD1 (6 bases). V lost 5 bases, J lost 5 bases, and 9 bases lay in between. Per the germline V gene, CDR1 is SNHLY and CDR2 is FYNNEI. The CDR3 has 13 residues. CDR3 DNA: TGTGCCAGCAGTACAGGGATGAATGAAAAACTGTTTTTT. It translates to CASSTGMNEKLFF.

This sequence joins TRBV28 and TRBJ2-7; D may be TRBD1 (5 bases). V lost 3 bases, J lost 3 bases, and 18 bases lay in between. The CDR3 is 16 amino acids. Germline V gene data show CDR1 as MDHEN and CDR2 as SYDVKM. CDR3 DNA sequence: TGTGCCAGCAGTTTTGCCACTGAAGGGGTCAACTACGAGCAGTACTTC. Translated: CASSFATEGVNYEQYF.

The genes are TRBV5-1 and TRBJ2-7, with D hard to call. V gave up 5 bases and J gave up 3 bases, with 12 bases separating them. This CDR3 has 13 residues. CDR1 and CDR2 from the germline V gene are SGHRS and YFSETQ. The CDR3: CASSNSVNYEQYF. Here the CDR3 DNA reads TGCGCCAGCAGTAATTCAGTGAACTACGAGCAGTACTTC.

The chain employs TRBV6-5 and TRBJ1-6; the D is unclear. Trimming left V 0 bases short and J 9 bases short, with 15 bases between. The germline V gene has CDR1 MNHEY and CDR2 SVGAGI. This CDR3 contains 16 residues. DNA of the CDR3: TGTGCCAGCAGTTACTCGGCAGGTCAAGCCTTTTCACCCCTCCACTTT. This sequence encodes CASSYSAGQAFSPLHF.

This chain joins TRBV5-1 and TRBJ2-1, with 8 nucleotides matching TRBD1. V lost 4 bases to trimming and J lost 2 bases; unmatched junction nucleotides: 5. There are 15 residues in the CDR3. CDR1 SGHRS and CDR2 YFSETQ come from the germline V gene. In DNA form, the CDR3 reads TGCGCCAGCAGCCCCGGGACAGGTCCCTACAATGAGCAGTTCTTC. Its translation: CASSPGTGPYNEQFF.

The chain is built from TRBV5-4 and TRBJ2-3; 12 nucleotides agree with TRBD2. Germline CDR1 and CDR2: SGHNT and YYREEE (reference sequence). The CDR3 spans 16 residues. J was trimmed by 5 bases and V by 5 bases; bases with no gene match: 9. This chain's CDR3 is CASSLQTSGGGDTQYF. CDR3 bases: TGTGCCAGCAGTCTACAGACTAGCGGGGGAGGAGATACGCAGTATTTT.

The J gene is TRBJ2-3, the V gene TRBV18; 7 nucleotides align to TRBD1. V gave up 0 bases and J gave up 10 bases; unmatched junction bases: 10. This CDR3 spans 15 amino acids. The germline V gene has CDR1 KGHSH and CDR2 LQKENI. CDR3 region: CASSPPDPRRGPQYF. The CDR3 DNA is TGTGCCAGCTCACCACCAGACCCCCGTAGGGGGCCGCAGTATTTT.

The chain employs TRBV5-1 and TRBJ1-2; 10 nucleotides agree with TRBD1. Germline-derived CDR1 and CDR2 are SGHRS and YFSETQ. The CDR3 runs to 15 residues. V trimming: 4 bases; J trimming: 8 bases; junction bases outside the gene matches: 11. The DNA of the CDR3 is TGCGCCAGCAGCCCAACTCCGGGACAGGGGTGGGGCTACACCTTC. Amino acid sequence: CASSPTPGQGWGYTF. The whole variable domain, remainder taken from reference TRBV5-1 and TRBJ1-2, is KAGVTQTPRYLIKTRGQQVTLSCSPISGHRSVSWYQQTPGQGLQFLFEYFSETQRNKGNFPGRFSGRQFSNSRSEMNVSTLELGDSALYLCASSPTPGQGWGYTFGSGTRLTVV.

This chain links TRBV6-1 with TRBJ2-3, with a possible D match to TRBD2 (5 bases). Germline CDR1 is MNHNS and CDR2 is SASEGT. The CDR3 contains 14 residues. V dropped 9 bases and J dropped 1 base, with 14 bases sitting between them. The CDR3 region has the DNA TGTGCCAGTTTAGCGACCGCCCGCACAGATACGCAGTATTTT. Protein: CASLATARTDTQYF.

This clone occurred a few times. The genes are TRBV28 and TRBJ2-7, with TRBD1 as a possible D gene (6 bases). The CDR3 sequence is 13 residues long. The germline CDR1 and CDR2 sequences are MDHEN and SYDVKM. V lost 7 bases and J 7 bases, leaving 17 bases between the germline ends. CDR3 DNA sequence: TGTGCCAGCAACTTGCCCGCCCAGGGGGAGCAGTACTTC. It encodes CASNLPAQGEQYF. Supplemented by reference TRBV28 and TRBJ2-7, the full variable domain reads DVKVTQSSRYLVKRTGEKVFLECVQDMDHENMFWYRQDPGLGLRLIYFSYDVKMKEKGDIPEGYSVSREKKERFSLILESASTNQTSMYLCASNLPAQGEQYFGPGTRLTVT.

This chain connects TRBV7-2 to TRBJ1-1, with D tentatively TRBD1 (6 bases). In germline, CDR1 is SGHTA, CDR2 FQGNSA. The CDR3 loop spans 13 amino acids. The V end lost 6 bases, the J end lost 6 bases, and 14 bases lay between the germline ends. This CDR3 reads CASRQDRNAEAFF. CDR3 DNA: TGTGCCAGCAGACAGGACAGAAACGCTGAAGCTTTCTTT.

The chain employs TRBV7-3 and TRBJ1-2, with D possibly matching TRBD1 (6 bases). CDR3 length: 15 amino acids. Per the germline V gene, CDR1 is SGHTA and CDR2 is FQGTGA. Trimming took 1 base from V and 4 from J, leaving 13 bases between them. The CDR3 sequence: CASSLMGGQVYGYTF. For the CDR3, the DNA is TGTGCCAGCAGCTTAATGGGGGGGCAGGTCTATGGCTACACCTTC.

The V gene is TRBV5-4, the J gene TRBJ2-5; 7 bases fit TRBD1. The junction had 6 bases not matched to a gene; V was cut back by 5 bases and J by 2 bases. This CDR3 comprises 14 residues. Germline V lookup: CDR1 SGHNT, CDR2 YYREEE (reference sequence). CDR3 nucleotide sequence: TGTGCCAGCAGACGTGACAGGGTACAAGAGACCCAGTACTTC. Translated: CASRRDRVQETQYF.

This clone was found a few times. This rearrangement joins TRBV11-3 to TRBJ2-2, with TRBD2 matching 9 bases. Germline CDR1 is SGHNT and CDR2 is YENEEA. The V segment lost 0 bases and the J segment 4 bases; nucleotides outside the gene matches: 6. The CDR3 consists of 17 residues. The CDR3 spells CASSLDRGLAGTGELFF. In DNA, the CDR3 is TGTGCCAGCAGCTTAGACAGGGGACTAGCAGGCACCGGGGAGCTGTTTTTT.

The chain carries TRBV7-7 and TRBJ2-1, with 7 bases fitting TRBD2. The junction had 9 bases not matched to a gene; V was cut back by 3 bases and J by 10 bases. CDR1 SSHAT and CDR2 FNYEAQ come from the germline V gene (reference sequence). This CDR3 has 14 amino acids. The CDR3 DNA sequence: TGTGCCAGCAGCTTCTCGACTGGGGGGGTGGAGCAGTTCTTC. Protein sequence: CASSFSTGGVEQFF.

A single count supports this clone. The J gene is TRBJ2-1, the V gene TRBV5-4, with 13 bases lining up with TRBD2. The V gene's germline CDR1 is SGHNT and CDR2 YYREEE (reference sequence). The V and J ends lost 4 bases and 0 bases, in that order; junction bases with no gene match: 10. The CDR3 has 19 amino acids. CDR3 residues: CASSGGGLAGRNSYNEQFF. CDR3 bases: TGTGCCAGCAGCGGGGGGGGACTAGCGGGACGAAACTCCTACAATGAGCAGTTCTTC.

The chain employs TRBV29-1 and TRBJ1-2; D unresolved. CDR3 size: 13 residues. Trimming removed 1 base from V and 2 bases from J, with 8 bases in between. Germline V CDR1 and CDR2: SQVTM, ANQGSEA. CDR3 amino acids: CSVEGGGNYGYTF. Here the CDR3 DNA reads TGCAGCGTTGAAGGAGGCGGGAACTATGGCTACACCTTC.